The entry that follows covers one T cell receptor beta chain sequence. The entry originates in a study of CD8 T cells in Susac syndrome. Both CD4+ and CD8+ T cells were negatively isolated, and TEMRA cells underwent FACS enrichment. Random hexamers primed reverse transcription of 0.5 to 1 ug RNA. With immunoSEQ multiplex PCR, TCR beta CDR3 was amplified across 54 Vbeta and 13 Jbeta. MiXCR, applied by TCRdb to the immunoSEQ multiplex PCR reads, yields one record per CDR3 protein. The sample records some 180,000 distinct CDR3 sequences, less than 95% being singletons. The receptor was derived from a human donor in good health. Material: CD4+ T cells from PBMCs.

The CDR3 is CASSGQPYGYTF. The DNA for the CDR3 is TGTGCCAGCTCAGGACAGCCCTATGGCTACACCTTC. This sequence joins TRBV18 and TRBJ1-2; tentatively, D is TRBD1 (6 bases). The germline CDR1 and CDR2 sequences are KGHSH and LQKENI. V lost 5 bases and J lost 4, with 8 bases in between. The CDR3 runs 12 residues.